This TCR beta chain is from a study of blood T cell repertoires in COVID-19. Study summary: Collection of acute and convalescent COVID-19 samples took place in the United States, Italy and Spain.

The assay was immunoSEQ multiplex PCR, and TCRdb's table has in-frame clones only and misses some. The table lists around 250,000 clones, more than 70% of them singletons. This CDR3 spans 14 amino acids. From germline, CDR1 is LNHNV and CDR2 YYDKDF (reference sequence). Trimming pared 0 bases from V and 1 base from J, leaving 6 bases between. On this clone itself: Distinct nucleotide sequences in the sample also encode this CDR3.

The TCR comes from a man aged 35 to 55 with active or convalescent COVID-19. Source material: peripheral blood. The V gene is TRBV15, the J gene TRBJ2-5; D may be TRBD2 (5 bases). The CDR3 loop reads CATSRDRGQETQYF. The CDR3 DNA reads TGTGCCACCAGCAGAGATCGGGGCCAAGAGACCCAGTACTTC.